The present T cell receptor beta chain was sequenced within a study of blood T cell repertoires in COVID-19. Germline CDR1 MNHEY, CDR2 SVGEGT. Losses at the gene ends were 5 bases for V and 0 bases for J; bases not matched to a gene: 4. The CDR3 totals 14 residues. About this clone itself: The same CDR3 can be traced to other DNA sequences in this sample.

The assay was immunoSEQ multiplex PCR, and TCRdb's table has in-frame clones only and misses some. The sample records around 250,000 clones, 86% being singletons. Sequencing was performed on peripheral blood. This clonotype was sampled from a woman in her twenties or thirties with active or convalescent COVID-19. This chain links TRBV6-2 or TRBV6-3 with TRBJ2-7; 7 bases are a match to TRBD1. CDR3 bases: TGTGCCAGCAGTCTACAGGGGAGCTCCTACGAGCAGTACTTC. Its translation is CASSLQGSSYEQYF.